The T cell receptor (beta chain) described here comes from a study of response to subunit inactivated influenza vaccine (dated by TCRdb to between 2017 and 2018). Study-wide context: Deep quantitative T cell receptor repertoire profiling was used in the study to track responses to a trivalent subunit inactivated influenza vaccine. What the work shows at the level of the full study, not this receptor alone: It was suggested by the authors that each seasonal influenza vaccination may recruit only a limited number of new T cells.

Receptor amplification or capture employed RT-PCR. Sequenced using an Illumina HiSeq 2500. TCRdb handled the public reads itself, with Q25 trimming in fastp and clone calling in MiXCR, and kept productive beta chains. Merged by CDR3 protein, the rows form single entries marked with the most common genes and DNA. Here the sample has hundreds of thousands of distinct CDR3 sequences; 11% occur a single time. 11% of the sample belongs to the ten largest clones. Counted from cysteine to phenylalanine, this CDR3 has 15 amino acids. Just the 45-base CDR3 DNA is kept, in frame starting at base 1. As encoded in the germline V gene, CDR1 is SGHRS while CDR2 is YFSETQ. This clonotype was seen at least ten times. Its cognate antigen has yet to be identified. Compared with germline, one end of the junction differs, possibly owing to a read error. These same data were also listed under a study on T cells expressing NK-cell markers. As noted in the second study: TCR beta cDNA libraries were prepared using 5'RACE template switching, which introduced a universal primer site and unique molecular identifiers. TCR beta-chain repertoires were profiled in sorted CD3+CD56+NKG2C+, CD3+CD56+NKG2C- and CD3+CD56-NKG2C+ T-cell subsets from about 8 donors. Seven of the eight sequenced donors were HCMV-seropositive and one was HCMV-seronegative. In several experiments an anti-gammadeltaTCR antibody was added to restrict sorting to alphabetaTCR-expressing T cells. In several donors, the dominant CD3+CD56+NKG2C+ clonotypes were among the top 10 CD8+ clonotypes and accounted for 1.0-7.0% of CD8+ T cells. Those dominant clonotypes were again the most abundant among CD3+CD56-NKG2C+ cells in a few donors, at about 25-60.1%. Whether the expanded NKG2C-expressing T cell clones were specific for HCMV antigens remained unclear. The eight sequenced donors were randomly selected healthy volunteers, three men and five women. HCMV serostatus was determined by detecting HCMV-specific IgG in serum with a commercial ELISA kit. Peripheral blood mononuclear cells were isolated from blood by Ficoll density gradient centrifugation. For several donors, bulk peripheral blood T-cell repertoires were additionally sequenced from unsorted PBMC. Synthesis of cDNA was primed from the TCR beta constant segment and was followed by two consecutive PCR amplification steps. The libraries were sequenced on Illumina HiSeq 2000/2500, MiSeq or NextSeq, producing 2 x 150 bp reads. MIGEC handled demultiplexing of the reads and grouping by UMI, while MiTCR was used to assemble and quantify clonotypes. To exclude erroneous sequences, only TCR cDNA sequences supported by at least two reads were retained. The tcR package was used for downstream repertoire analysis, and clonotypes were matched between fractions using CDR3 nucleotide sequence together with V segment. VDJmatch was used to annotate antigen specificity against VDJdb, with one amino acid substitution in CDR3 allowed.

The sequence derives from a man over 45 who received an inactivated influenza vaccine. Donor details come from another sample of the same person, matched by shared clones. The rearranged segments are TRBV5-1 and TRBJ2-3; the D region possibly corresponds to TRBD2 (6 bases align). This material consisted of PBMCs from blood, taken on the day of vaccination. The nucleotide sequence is TGTGCCAGCAGCTTGGAACGGGGGAGCACAGATACGCAGTATTTT. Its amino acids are CASSLERGSTDTQYF.